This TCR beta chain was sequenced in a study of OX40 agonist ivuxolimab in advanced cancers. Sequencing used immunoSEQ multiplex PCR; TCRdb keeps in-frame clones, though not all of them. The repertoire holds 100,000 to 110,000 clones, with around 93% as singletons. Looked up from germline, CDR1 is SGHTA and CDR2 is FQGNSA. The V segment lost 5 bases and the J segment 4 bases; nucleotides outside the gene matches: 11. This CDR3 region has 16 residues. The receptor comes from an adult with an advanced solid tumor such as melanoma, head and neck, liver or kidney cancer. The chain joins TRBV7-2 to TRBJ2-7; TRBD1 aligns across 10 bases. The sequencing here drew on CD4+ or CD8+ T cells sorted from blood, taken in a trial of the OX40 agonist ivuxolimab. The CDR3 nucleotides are TGTGCCAGCAGCCCGACGACAGGGGGCTCAAGGTACGAGCAGTACTTC. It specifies CASSPTTGGSRYEQYF.